This section outlines one T cell receptor beta chain sequence together with its context. Sequencing was performed with immunoSEQ multiplex PCR; in TCRdb, only in-frame clones are kept and a portion is missing. Among some 240,000 clones listed, just over 65% were seen once. The V gene's germline CDR1 is PRHDT and CDR2 FYEKMQ (reference sequence). V gave up 5 bases and J gave up 6 bases; unmatched junction bases: 9. The CDR3 extends over 16 amino acids. This record comes from a study of shared clonotypes between healthy human individuals. This sequence joins TRBV13 and TRBJ2-3; 12 positions match TRBD2. The sequencing input was memory CD4+ T cells sorted from blood. The subset is: CD45RA-negative fraction. The sequence came from a man aged 25-45 years in good health. DNA of the CDR3: TGTGCCAGCAGCACCCGACTAGCGGGAGCGGGGGATACGCAGTATTTT. Protein sequence: CASSTRLAGAGDTQYF.